This is a list of T cell receptor beta chains from one sample in a study of blood T cell repertoires in COVID-19. Sequencing used immunoSEQ multiplex PCR; TCRdb keeps in-frame clones, though not all of them. Counted here are 470,000 or so clones, approximately 85% occurring once; the ten biggest clones make up approximately 2.9%. Sequenced material: peripheral blood. Receptor source: a human donor in a cohort sampled during active COVID-19. Both conserved end residues are part of each CDR3. The order of the fields is clone size, D gene, V gene, J gene, CDR3 length, CDR3 DNA, CDR3 protein. D genes are given only for firm matches. The size of a clone is reported for some rows only, either as once, few or many, or as a class for expanded clones.

>.|.|TRBV19|TRBJ2-7|15
TGTGCCAGTAGCACACTGGCCGGGAGTTCCTACGAGCAGTACTTC
CASSTLAGSSYEQYF
>.|TRBD2|TRBV19|TRBJ2-7|12
TGTGCCAGTAGTATCGGGGGGGACGAGCAGTACTTC
CASSIGGDEQYF
>.|.|TRBV29-1|TRBJ2-7|14
TGCAGCGTTGTTATCGGACTTAGCTCCTACGAGCAGTACTTC
CSVVIGLSSYEQYF
>.|.|TRBV30|TRBJ1-1|13
TGTGCCTGGAGTGCGCACAGCCCTCAGGCAGCTTTCTTT
CAWSAHSPQAAFF
>.|.|TRBV6-6|TRBJ2-7|14
TGTGCCAGCAGTTTCTGGACAGGGCGGGAGGAGCAGTACTTC
CASSFWTGREEQYF
>.|TRBD1|TRBV19|TRBJ1-1|13
TGTGCCAGTAGCACGACAGGGGAGTCTGAAGCTTTCTTT
CASSTTGESEAFF
>few|.|TRBV11-2|TRBJ2-7|16
TGTGCCAGCAGCTTAGATTTGGGACATATCTCCTACGAGCAGTACTTC
CASSLDLGHISYEQYF
>.|TRBD1|TRBV10-3|TRBJ1-2|16
TGTGCCATCACCCCTTGGGGGACAGGGGGATCCTATGGCTACACCTTC
CAITPWGTGGSYGYTF
>.|.|TRBV5-4|TRBJ2-1|16
TGTGCCAGCACCGCGGCTACGGCGCCGGGGTACAATGAGCAGTTCTTC
CASTAATAPGYNEQFF
>.|.|TRBV7-9|TRBJ1-5|17
TGTGCCAGCAGCTGGGCCGGGGGGACCGATAGCAATCAGCCCCAGCATTTT
CASSWAGGTDSNQPQHF
>few|.|TRBV7-2|TRBJ2-1|12
TGTGCCAGCACCCCCCTCGGTGTATGGCAGTTCTTC
CASTPLGVWQFF
>.|TRBD2|TRBV28|TRBJ2-2|18
TGTGCCAGCAGTTTTGGACTAGCGGGGCGGGTAATAACCGGGGAGCTGTTTTTT
CASSFGLAGRVITGELFF
>.|TRBD1|TRBV3-1/TRBV3-2|TRBJ2-7|15
TGTGCCAGCAGCCCTTTGCGGACAGGGGCCTACGAGCAGTACTTC
CASSPLRTGAYEQYF
>.|TRBD2|TRBV28|TRBJ2-7|13
TGTGCCAGCCAAGGGGCGGGAGTCTACGAGCAGTACTTC
CASQGAGVYEQYF
>.|.|TRBV28|TRBJ1-1|19
TGTGCCAGCAGCGACACCTGGGCGGGCCCTATCATAATGAACACTGAAGCTTTCTTT
CASSDTWAGPIIMNTEAFF
>.|.|TRBV9|TRBJ2-2|15
TGTGCCAGCAGCCCAGGACAGATCAGCACCGGGGAGCTGTTTTTT
CASSPGQISTGELFF
>.|.|TRBV24-1|TRBJ2-1|14
TGTGCCACCAGTGAGCCCGGAGATTACAATGAGCAGTTCTTC
CATSEPGDYNEQFF
>.|TRBD1|TRBV28|TRBJ1-2|12
TGTGCCAGCAGCTCCGGGACAGATGGCTACACCTTC
CASSSGTDGYTF
>.|TRBD1|TRBV28|TRBJ1-1|15
TGTGCCAGCAGTAAACGGACAGGGGGGGTCACTGAAGCTTTCTTT
CASSKRTGGVTEAFF
>.|.|TRBV6-4|TRBJ2-7|13
TGTGCCAGCAGTATAGCGCCGACCTACGAGCAGTACTTC
CASSIAPTYEQYF
>.|TRBD1|TRBV5-4|TRBJ1-1|16
TGTGCCAGCAGCTTGCCGGGACAGGGGGCAAACACTGAAGCTTTCTTT
CASSLPGQGANTEAFF
>once|.|TRBV28|TRBJ2-7|14
TGTGCCAGCAGTTTAACGGGAGTGTCTTGGGAGCAGTACTTC
CASSLTGVSWEQYF
>.|.|TRBV6-5|TRBJ1-2|12
TGTGCCAGCAGTCCCTTGGGGGGGGGCTACACCTTC
CASSPLGGGYTF
>.|TRBD1|TRBV10-3|TRBJ1-5|16
TGTGCCATCAGTTCGGGGGCAGGGGGCTATGAACAGCCCCAGCATTTT
CAISSGAGGYEQPQHF
>.|TRBD2|TRBV19|TRBJ2-5|16
TGTGCCAGTAGTCCACGCCAACTAGCGGGGCGGGAGACCCAGTACTTC
CASSPRQLAGRETQYF
>.|.|TRBV12-5|TRBJ1-4|16
TGTGCTAGTGGTTTGTCCCAGGTAGCAACTAATGAAAAACTGTTTTTT
CASGLSQVATNEKLFF
>.|.|TRBV19|TRBJ1-5|14
TGTGCCAGTACCCTATACCCTAGCAATCAGCCCCAGCATTTT
CASTLYPSNQPQHF
>.|.|TRBV2|TRBJ2-2|13
TGTGCCAGCAGTGACCCCTACACCGGGGAGCTGTTTTTT
CASSDPYTGELFF
>.|.|TRBV18|TRBJ2-7|13
TGTGCCAGCTCAAGCTTAAGCTCCTACGAGCAGTACTTC
CASSSLSSYEQYF
>.|.|TRBV27|TRBJ1-6|15
TGTGCCAGCAGGCCGTCCCGGTCCTATAATTCACCCCTCCACTTT
CASRPSRSYNSPLHF
>.|.|TRBV3-1/TRBV3-2|TRBJ1-1|15
TGTGCCAGCAGCCCCACAGGGAGGGAGTACACTGAAGCTTTCTTT
CASSPTGREYTEAFF
>once|TRBD1|TRBV3-1/TRBV3-2|TRBJ1-2|14
TGTGCCAGCAGCCAAGGACCAGACAGGGTTGGCTACACCTTC
CASSQGPDRVGYTF
>.|TRBD1|TRBV19|TRBJ1-1|15
TGTGCCAGTAGTCCTTGGACAGGGGCGAACACTGAAGCTTTCTTT
CASSPWTGANTEAFF
>once|TRBD2|TRBV18|TRBJ2-3|18
TGTGCCAGCTCACCACTCACCTTAACGCGGGGGGGACTTGATACGCAGTATTTT
CASSPLTLTRGGLDTQYF
>.|TRBD1|TRBV7-2|TRBJ2-7|14
TGTGCCAGCAGCGGGACAGCCTCCCCCGGCGAGCAGTACTTC
CASSGTASPGEQYF